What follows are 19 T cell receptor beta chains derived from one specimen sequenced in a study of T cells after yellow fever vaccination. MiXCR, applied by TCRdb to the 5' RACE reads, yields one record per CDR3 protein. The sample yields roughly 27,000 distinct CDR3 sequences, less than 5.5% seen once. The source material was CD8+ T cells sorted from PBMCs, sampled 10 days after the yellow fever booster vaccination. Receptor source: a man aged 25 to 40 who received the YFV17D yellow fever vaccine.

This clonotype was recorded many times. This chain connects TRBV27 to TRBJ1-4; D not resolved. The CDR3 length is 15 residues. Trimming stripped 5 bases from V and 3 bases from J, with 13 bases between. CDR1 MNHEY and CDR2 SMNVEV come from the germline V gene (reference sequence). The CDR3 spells CASSPGPISNEKLFF. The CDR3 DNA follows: TGTGCCAGCAGTCCCGGACCTATATCTAATGAAAAACTGTTTTTT.

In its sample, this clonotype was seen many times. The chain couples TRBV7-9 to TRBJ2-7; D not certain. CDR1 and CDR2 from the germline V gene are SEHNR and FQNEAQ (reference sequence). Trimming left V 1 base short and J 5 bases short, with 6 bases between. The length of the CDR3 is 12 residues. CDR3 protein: CASSLVRNEQYF. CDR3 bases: TGTGCCAGCAGCTTAGTCCGGAACGAGCAGTACTTC.

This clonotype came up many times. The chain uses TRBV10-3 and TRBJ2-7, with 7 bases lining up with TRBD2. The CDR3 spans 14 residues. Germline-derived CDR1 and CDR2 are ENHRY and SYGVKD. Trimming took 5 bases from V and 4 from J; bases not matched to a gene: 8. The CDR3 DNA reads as TGTGCCATCAGTCGGGGGGAAGTAGTGTACGAGCAGTACTTC. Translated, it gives CAISRGEVVYEQYF.

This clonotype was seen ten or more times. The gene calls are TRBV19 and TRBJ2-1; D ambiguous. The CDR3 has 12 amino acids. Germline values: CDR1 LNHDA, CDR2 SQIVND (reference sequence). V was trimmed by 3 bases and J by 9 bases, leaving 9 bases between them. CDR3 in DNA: TGTGCCAGTAGTATGATGACCGGTGAGCAGTTCTTC. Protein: CASSMMTGEQFF.

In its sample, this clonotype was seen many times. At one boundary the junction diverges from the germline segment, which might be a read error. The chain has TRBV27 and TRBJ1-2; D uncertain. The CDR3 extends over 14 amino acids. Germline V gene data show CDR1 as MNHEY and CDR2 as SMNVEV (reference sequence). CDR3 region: CASSSHGINDGYTF. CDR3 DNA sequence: TGTGCCAGCAGTTCCCACGGGATTAACGATGGCTACACCTTC.

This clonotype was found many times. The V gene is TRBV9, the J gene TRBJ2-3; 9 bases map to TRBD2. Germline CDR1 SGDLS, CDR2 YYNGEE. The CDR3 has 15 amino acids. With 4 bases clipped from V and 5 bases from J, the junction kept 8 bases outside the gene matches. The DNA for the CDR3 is TGTGCCAGCAGCAGGGCGGGAGGGCCCGGAGATACGCAGTATTTT. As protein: CASSRAGGPGDTQYF.

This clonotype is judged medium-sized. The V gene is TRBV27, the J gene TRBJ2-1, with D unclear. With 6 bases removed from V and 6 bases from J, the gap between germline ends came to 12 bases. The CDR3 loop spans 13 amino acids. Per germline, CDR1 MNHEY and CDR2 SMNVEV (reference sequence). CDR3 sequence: CASSYIGINEQFF. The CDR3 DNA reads TGTGCCAGCAGCTACATTGGAATCAATGAGCAGTTCTTC.

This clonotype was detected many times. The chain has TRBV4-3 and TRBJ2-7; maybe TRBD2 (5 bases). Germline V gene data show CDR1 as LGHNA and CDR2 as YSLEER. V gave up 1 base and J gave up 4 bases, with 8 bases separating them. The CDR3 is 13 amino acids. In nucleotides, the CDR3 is TGCGCCAGCAGCCAAGGTGGGAGTTACGAGCAGTACTTC. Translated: CASSQGGSYEQYF.

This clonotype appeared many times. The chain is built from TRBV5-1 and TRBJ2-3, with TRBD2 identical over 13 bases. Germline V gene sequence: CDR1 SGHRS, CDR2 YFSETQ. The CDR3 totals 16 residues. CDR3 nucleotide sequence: TGCGCAACCGGGACTAGCGGGACTCCAATCACAGATACGCAGTATTTT. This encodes CATGTSGTPITDTQYF.

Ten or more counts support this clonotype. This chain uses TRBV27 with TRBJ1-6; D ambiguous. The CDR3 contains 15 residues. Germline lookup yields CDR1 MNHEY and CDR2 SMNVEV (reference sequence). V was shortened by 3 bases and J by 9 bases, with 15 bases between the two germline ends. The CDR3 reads CASSFLLRGGSPLHF. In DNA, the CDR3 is TGTGCCAGCAGTTTTCTCCTCCGAGGTGGTTCACCCCTCCACTTT.

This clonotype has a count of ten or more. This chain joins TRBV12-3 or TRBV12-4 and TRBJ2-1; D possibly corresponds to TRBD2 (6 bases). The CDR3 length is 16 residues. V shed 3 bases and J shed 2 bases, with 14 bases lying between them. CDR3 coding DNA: TGTGCCAGCAGTTTGGTCGGGAGACCCCCCTACAATGAGCAGTTCTTC. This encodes CASSLVGRPPYNEQFF.

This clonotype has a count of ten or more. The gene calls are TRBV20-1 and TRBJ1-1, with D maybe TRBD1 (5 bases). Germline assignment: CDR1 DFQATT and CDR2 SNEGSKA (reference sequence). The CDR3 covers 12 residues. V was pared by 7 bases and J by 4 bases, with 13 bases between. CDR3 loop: CSGYQDITEAFF. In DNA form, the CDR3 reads TGCAGTGGGTATCAGGACATCACTGAAGCTTTCTTT.

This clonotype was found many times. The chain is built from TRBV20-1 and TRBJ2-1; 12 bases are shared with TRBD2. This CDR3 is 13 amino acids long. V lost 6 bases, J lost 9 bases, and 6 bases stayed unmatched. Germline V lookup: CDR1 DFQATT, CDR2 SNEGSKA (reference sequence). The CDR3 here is CSATGTSGSEQFF. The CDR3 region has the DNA TGCAGTGCCACCGGGACTAGCGGGTCTGAGCAGTTCTTC.

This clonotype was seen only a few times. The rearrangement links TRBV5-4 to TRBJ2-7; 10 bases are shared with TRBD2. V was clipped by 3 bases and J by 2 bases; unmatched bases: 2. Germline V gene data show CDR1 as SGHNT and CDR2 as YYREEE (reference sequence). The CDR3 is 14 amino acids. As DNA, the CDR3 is TGTGCCAGCAGCTCTGGACTAGCGGCCTACGAGCAGTACTTC. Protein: CASSSGLAAYEQYF.

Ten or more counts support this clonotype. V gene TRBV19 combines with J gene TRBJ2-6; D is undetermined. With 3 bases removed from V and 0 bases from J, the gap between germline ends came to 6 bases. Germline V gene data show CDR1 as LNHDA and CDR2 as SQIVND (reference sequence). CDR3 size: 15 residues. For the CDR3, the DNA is TGTGCCAGTAGTATCGTCCTCTCTGGGGCCAACGTCCTGACTTTC. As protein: CASSIVLSGANVLTF.

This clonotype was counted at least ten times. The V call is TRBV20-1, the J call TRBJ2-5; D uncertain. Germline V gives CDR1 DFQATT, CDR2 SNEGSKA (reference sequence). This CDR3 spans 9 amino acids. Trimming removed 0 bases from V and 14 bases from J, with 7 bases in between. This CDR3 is CSARDQTYF. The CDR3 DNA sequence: TGCAGTGCTAGAGATCAAACCTACTTC.

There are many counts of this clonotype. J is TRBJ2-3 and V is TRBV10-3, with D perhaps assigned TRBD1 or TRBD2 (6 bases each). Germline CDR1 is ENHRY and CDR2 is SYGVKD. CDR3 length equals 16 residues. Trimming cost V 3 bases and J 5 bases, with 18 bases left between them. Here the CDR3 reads CAISDVGGGLKDTQYF. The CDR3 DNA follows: TGTGCCATCAGTGACGTTGGAGGGGGGCTCAAAGATACGCAGTATTTT.

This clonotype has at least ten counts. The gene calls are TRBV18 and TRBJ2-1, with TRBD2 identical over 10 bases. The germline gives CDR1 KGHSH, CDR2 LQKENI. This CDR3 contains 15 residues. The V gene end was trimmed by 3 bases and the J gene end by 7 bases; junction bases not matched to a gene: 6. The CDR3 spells CASSPGLAEGNEQFF. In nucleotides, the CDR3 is TGTGCCAGCTCACCCGGACTAGCGGAGGGGAATGAGCAGTTCTTC.

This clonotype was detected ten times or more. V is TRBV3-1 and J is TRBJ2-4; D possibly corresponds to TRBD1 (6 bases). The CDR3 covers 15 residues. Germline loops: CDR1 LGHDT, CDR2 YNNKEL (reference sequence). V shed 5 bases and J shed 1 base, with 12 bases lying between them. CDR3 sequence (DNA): TGTGCCAGCAGCTTAGGGCAGGGGGCCAAAAACATTCAGTACTTC. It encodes CASSLGQGAKNIQYF.